The source of this T cell receptor beta chain is a study of blood T cell repertoires in COVID-19. Study-wide context: Both acute and convalescent COVID-19 samples were obtained from the United States, Italy and Spain.

Produced via immunoSEQ multiplex PCR; TCRdb's table is partial and in-frame only. The sample carries about 200,000 clones, around nine tenths recorded once. The ends lost 5 bases at V and 0 bases at J; junction bases unmatched: 11. The CDR3 sequence is 17 residues long. Germline V gene sequence: CDR1 SEHNR, CDR2 FQNEAQ (reference sequence). Sequenced material: peripheral blood. This sequence originates from a man between 60 and 75 years old with acute or convalescent COVID-19. The chain couples TRBV7-9 to TRBJ2-7, with 9 bases aligning to TRBD2. For the CDR3, the DNA is TGTGCCAGCAGCGGATCTTCCGGACTAGCGATCTCCTACGAGCAGTACTTC. Its translation: CASSGSSGLAISYEQYF. The full variable domain, in which reference TRBV7-9 and TRBJ2-7 provide the parts outside the CDR3, is DTGVSQNPRHKITKRGQNVTFRCDPISEHNRLYWYRQTLGQGPEFLTYFQNEAQLEKSRLLSDRFSAERPKGSFSTLEIQRTEQGDSAMYLCASSGSSGLAISYEQYFGPGTRLTVT.